This T cell receptor beta chain is drawn from a study of T cell responses to AZD1222 COVID-19 vaccine. Study details: Pooled samples include second doses given at about 4 or 12 weeks. Points from the study as a whole: Clonal diversity was possibly underestimated, and white British individuals and females predominated among donors. Along spike, vaccine-associated CD4 TCRs were found throughout, with dominance at 160-218 and 743-854.

CDR1 is KGHSH and CDR2 is LQKENI in the germline V gene. The CDR3 totals 11 residues. Trimming took 3 bases from V and 4 from J, leaving 2 bases between them. Profiled with immunoSEQ multiplex PCR; TCRdb holds only in-frame clones, not every one. The data show approximately 130,000 clones, about 92% seen once. Notes on this clone: Its matching antigen is unknown.

The sequence was obtained from an adult in good health. The V and J genes are TRBV18 and TRBJ2-3; D is unresolved. Sequenced here: peripheral blood, sampled on day 0 of AZD1222 vaccination. DNA for the CDR3: TGTGCCAGCTCACCTTCAGATACGCAGTATTTT. Protein: CASSPSDTQYF.